Listed below are T cell receptor beta chains from one sample, sequenced in a study of blood T cell repertoires in COVID-19. TCRdb's copy holds only in-frame clones and misses some; the assay was immunoSEQ multiplex PCR. Of approximately 140,000 clones in the sample, around 85% are singletons; the top ten hold roughly 3%. Sequenced input: peripheral blood. The receptors were sampled from a woman aged 40 to 50 with active or convalescent COVID-19. The CDR3 runs from the conserved cysteine through the conserved F or W. The D gene is left open where the match is weak. Part of the rows lack a size; the others show once, few, many or a class for expanded clones.

clone_size: NA; v_call: TRBV5-4; d_call: TRBD2; j_call: TRBJ2-5; cdr3_length: 15; cdr3_nt: TGTGCCAGCAGCTTAGGACTAGCGGGGGAGAAGACCCAGTACTTC; cdr3_aa: CASSLGLAGEKTQYF
clone_size: once; v_call: TRBV9; d_call: NA; j_call: TRBJ2-2; cdr3_length: 14; cdr3_nt: TGTGCCAGCAGCGTTCGGACACTTACCGGGGAGCTGTTTTTT; cdr3_aa: CASSVRTLTGELFF
clone_size: NA; v_call: TRBV4-3; d_call: TRBD1; j_call: TRBJ1-2; cdr3_length: 17; cdr3_nt: TGCGCCAGCAGCCAAGACCCTAGACGACAGGGGGTTGATGGCTACACCTTC; cdr3_aa: CASSQDPRRQGVDGYTF
clone_size: NA; v_call: TRBV19; d_call: NA; j_call: TRBJ1-5; cdr3_length: 14; cdr3_nt: TGTGCCAGTAGTATAGGACAGCTAGTTCAGCCCCAGCATTTT; cdr3_aa: CASSIGQLVQPQHF
clone_size: NA; v_call: TRBV9; d_call: NA; j_call: TRBJ1-1; cdr3_length: 17; cdr3_nt: TGTGCCAGCAGCGTAGAGGGGGTTCTCAGGGTGAACACTGAAGCTTTCTTT; cdr3_aa: CASSVEGVLRVNTEAFF
clone_size: NA; v_call: TRBV6-2/TRBV6-3; d_call: TRBD1; j_call: TRBJ2-3; cdr3_length: 16; cdr3_nt: TGTGCCAGCAGTACGCCCCCCGGGACAGGGTCAGATACGCAGTATTTT; cdr3_aa: CASSTPPGTGSDTQYF
clone_size: NA; v_call: TRBV3-1/TRBV3-2; d_call: NA; j_call: TRBJ1-1; cdr3_length: 15; cdr3_nt: TGTGCCAGCAGCCCGCTCGAGGGGGTGAGCACTGAAGCTTTCTTT; cdr3_aa: CASSPLEGVSTEAFF
clone_size: NA; v_call: TRBV6-5; d_call: TRBD1; j_call: TRBJ2-7; cdr3_length: 16; cdr3_nt: TGTGCCAGCAGTTACTCGGGGGGACAGGGTTCCTACGAGCAGTACTTC; cdr3_aa: CASSYSGGQGSYEQYF
clone_size: NA; v_call: TRBV5-6; d_call: NA; j_call: TRBJ2-5; cdr3_length: 13; cdr3_nt: TGTGCCAGCAGCCGTGGAAGGGGAGAGACCCAGTACTTC; cdr3_aa: CASSRGRGETQYF
clone_size: once; v_call: TRBV30; d_call: NA; j_call: TRBJ1-4; cdr3_length: 12; cdr3_nt: TGTGCCTGGAGTGCCCTTAATGAAAAACTGTTTTTT; cdr3_aa: CAWSALNEKLFF
clone_size: NA; v_call: TRBV4-3; d_call: NA; j_call: TRBJ1-1; cdr3_length: 14; cdr3_nt: TGCGCCAGCAGCCCGCAGGCATCGAACACTGAAGCTTTCTTT; cdr3_aa: CASSPQASNTEAFF
clone_size: few; v_call: TRBV5-1; d_call: NA; j_call: TRBJ1-1; cdr3_length: 14; cdr3_nt: TGCGCCAGCAGCTTGGCGGGGGGAAATCCGGAAGCTTTCTTT; cdr3_aa: CASSLAGGNPEAFF
clone_size: NA; v_call: TRBV18; d_call: NA; j_call: TRBJ1-1; cdr3_length: 16; cdr3_nt: TGTGCCAGCTCACCAATGCGGCAGCTCTTGAACACTGAAGCTTTCTTT; cdr3_aa: CASSPMRQLLNTEAFF
clone_size: NA; v_call: TRBV27; d_call: NA; j_call: TRBJ1-2; cdr3_length: 14; cdr3_nt: TGTGCCAGCAGTCAACGTTCTGCGGTCTATGGCTACACCTTC; cdr3_aa: CASSQRSAVYGYTF
clone_size: NA; v_call: TRBV9; d_call: NA; j_call: TRBJ2-2; cdr3_length: 14; cdr3_nt: TGTGCCAGCAGCTGGCAGGGTAACACCGGGGAGCTGTTTTTT; cdr3_aa: CASSWQGNTGELFF
clone_size: NA; v_call: TRBV18; d_call: NA; j_call: TRBJ1-2; cdr3_length: 15; cdr3_nt: TGTGCCAGCTCACGTGATACCGCGGGATCCTATGGCTACACCTTC; cdr3_aa: CASSRDTAGSYGYTF
clone_size: NA; v_call: TRBV10-2; d_call: NA; j_call: TRBJ1-5; cdr3_length: 13; cdr3_nt: TGCGCCAGCAGTGGGGGGGTCGGGCAGCCCCAGCATTTT; cdr3_aa: CASSGGVGQPQHF
clone_size: NA; v_call: TRBV29-1; d_call: NA; j_call: TRBJ1-2; cdr3_length: 14; cdr3_nt: TGCAGCGTTGTGTACCTGGGGGCAGTCGGTGGCTACACCTTC; cdr3_aa: CSVVYLGAVGGYTF
clone_size: NA; v_call: TRBV5-6; d_call: TRBD1; j_call: TRBJ1-2; cdr3_length: 14; cdr3_nt: TGTGCCAGCAGCTTAGGGACAGGTACTGGTGGCTACACCTTC; cdr3_aa: CASSLGTGTGGYTF
clone_size: NA; v_call: TRBV7-9; d_call: NA; j_call: TRBJ2-6; cdr3_length: 19; cdr3_nt: TGTGCCAGCAGCTTAGCGGGGATAGACAGTAACTCTGGGGCCAACGTCCTGACTTTC; cdr3_aa: CASSLAGIDSNSGANVLTF
clone_size: NA; v_call: TRBV7-2; d_call: NA; j_call: TRBJ1-4; cdr3_length: 14; cdr3_nt: TGTGCCAGCAGATACGACAGGAGAAATGAAAAACTGTTTTTT; cdr3_aa: CASRYDRRNEKLFF
clone_size: NA; v_call: TRBV7-9; d_call: TRBD2; j_call: TRBJ2-3; cdr3_length: 15; cdr3_nt: TGTGCCAGCAGCCCGGGGGGGGGTTACACAGATACGCAGTATTTT; cdr3_aa: CASSPGGGYTDTQYF
clone_size: once; v_call: TRBV7-9; d_call: TRBD1; j_call: TRBJ1-1; cdr3_length: 15; cdr3_nt: TGTGCCAGCAGCATGGGACAGGGACCGAGGGACGAAGCTTTCTTT; cdr3_aa: CASSMGQGPRDEAFF
clone_size: few; v_call: TRBV11-3; d_call: TRBD1; j_call: TRBJ1-3; cdr3_length: 14; cdr3_nt: TGTGCCAGCAGCCACGGGACAGGTGGAAACACCATATATTTT; cdr3_aa: CASSHGTGGNTIYF
clone_size: NA; v_call: TRBV7-2; d_call: NA; j_call: TRBJ1-6; cdr3_length: 14; cdr3_nt: TGTGCCAGCAGTTTGGGACACTATAATTCACCCCTCCACTTT; cdr3_aa: CASSLGHYNSPLHF
clone_size: NA; v_call: TRBV6-6; d_call: TRBD1; j_call: TRBJ1-1; cdr3_length: 14; cdr3_nt: TGTGCCAGCAGTTACTCTGGACAGGAGACTGAAGCTTTCTTT; cdr3_aa: CASSYSGQETEAFF
clone_size: NA; v_call: TRBV7-9; d_call: TRBD1; j_call: TRBJ1-2; cdr3_length: 17; cdr3_nt: TGTGCCAGCAGCGAGACAGGGGGCGTAGGTGGGGACTATGGCTACACCTTC; cdr3_aa: CASSETGGVGGDYGYTF
clone_size: few; v_call: TRBV19; d_call: TRBD1; j_call: TRBJ1-5; cdr3_length: 19; cdr3_nt: TGTGCCAGTAGTATAGCCAAAGACAGGGGGCTCCGGGGGAATCAGCCCCAGCATTTT; cdr3_aa: CASSIAKDRGLRGNQPQHF
clone_size: NA; v_call: TRBV2; d_call: TRBD1; j_call: TRBJ1-6; cdr3_length: 15; cdr3_nt: TGTGCCAGCAGTGGACAGGGGGCACCAAATTCACCCCTCCACTTT; cdr3_aa: CASSGQGAPNSPLHF
clone_size: few; v_call: TRBV18; d_call: NA; j_call: TRBJ1-2; cdr3_length: 13; cdr3_nt: TGTGCCAGCTCACCAGACAAGAACTATGGCTACACCTTC; cdr3_aa: CASSPDKNYGYTF
clone_size: few; v_call: TRBV5-4; d_call: NA; j_call: TRBJ1-1; cdr3_length: 18; cdr3_nt: TGTGCCAGCAGCTTAGGAGGTCATGTCGGCCAAGGGAACACTGAAGCTTTCTTT; cdr3_aa: CASSLGGHVGQGNTEAFF
clone_size: NA; v_call: TRBV5-6; d_call: NA; j_call: TRBJ2-1; cdr3_length: 15; cdr3_nt: TGTGCCAGCAGCTTGGCCCTGACAGTATACAATGAGCAGTTCTTC; cdr3_aa: CASSLALTVYNEQFF
clone_size: NA; v_call: TRBV28; d_call: NA; j_call: TRBJ1-5; cdr3_length: 15; cdr3_nt: TGTGCCAGCAGAGGGTACAGGGATTTATATCAGCCCCAGCATTTT; cdr3_aa: CASRGYRDLYQPQHF
clone_size: NA; v_call: TRBV5-6; d_call: TRBD2; j_call: TRBJ2-1; cdr3_length: 15; cdr3_nt: TGTGCCAGCAGGCAGACTAGCGGGAGACAGGATGAGCAGTTCTTC; cdr3_aa: CASRQTSGRQDEQFF
clone_size: once; v_call: TRBV7-6; d_call: NA; j_call: TRBJ2-5; cdr3_length: 14; cdr3_nt: TGTGCCAGCAGCCAACAGGGAGATCAAGAGACCCAGTACTTC; cdr3_aa: CASSQQGDQETQYF
clone_size: NA; v_call: TRBV3-1/TRBV3-2; d_call: NA; j_call: TRBJ1-2; cdr3_length: 12; cdr3_nt: TGTGCCAGCAACAGGGATCAGAGTGGCTACACCTTC; cdr3_aa: CASNRDQSGYTF
clone_size: NA; v_call: TRBV10-1; d_call: TRBD1; j_call: TRBJ2-2; cdr3_length: 15; cdr3_nt: TGCGCCAGCAGTGAAAGGCAGGGGGCGGCCGGGGAGCTGTTTTTT; cdr3_aa: CASSERQGAAGELFF
clone_size: NA; v_call: TRBV7-9; d_call: NA; j_call: TRBJ1-4; cdr3_length: 15; cdr3_nt: TGTGCCAGCAGCTTAGTCGGGAGGTCTAATGAAAAACTGTTTTTT; cdr3_aa: CASSLVGRSNEKLFF
clone_size: NA; v_call: TRBV24-1; d_call: TRBD2; j_call: TRBJ2-3; cdr3_length: 19; cdr3_nt: TGTGCCACCAGTGATTTCCGACTAGCGAGTCCTACTAGCACAGATACGCAGTATTTT; cdr3_aa: CATSDFRLASPTSTDTQYF
clone_size: once; v_call: TRBV4-1; d_call: TRBD2; j_call: TRBJ2-1; cdr3_length: 16; cdr3_nt: TGCGCCAGCAGCCAAGATCGGACTAGCGGGTGGGATGAGCAGTTCTTC; cdr3_aa: CASSQDRTSGWDEQFF
clone_size: few; v_call: TRBV18; d_call: NA; j_call: TRBJ1-5; cdr3_length: 15; cdr3_nt: TGTGCCAGCTCACCACCGGGGAGGGACAATCAGCCCCAGCATTTT; cdr3_aa: CASSPPGRDNQPQHF
clone_size: NA; v_call: TRBV6-5; d_call: NA; j_call: TRBJ2-7; cdr3_length: 12; cdr3_nt: TGTGCCAGCAGTCTCAGGGTTAACGAGCAGTACTTC; cdr3_aa: CASSLRVNEQYF
clone_size: NA; v_call: TRBV2; d_call: NA; j_call: TRBJ2-1; cdr3_length: 14; cdr3_nt: TGTGCCAGCAGCGGGCAGGGTCCCAGCAATGAGCAGTTCTTC; cdr3_aa: CASSGQGPSNEQFF
clone_size: NA; v_call: TRBV28; d_call: NA; j_call: TRBJ1-6; cdr3_length: 12; cdr3_nt: TGTGCCAGCAGTTTACGCAACTTAGCCCTCCACTTT; cdr3_aa: CASSLRNLALHF
clone_size: NA; v_call: TRBV7-2; d_call: NA; j_call: TRBJ1-2; cdr3_length: 15; cdr3_nt: TGTGCCAGCAGCCCCATGGGGGGGGTCGACTATGGCTACACCTTC; cdr3_aa: CASSPMGGVDYGYTF
clone_size: NA; v_call: TRBV21-1; d_call: NA; j_call: TRBJ1-1; cdr3_length: 15; cdr3_nt: TGTGCCAGCAGCAAAGATTTCCAGGAGAACACTGAAGCTTTCTTT; cdr3_aa: CASSKDFQENTEAFF
clone_size: NA; v_call: TRBV6-6; d_call: TRBD1; j_call: TRBJ1-5; cdr3_length: 15; cdr3_nt: TGTGCCAGCAGGACCGACAGGGAGAAGGGTCAGCCCCAGCATTTT; cdr3_aa: CASRTDREKGQPQHF